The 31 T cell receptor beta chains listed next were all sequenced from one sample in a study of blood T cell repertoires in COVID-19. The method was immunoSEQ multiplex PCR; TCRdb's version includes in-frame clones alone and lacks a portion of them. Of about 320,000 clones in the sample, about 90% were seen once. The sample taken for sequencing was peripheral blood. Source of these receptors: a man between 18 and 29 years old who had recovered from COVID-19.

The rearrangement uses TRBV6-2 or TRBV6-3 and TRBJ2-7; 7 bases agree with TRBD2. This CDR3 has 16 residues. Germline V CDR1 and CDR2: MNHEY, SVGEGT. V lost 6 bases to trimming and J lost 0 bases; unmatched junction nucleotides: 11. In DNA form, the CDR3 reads TGTGCCAGCAGCCTCATGAGCGGGGCCCACTCCTACGAGCAGTACTTC. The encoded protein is CASSLMSGAHSYEQYF.

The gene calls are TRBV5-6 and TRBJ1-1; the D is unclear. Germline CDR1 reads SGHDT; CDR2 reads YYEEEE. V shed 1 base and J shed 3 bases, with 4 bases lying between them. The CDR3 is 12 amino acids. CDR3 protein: CASSLSHTEAFF. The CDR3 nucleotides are TGTGCCAGCAGCTTGTCTCACACTGAAGCTTTCTTT.

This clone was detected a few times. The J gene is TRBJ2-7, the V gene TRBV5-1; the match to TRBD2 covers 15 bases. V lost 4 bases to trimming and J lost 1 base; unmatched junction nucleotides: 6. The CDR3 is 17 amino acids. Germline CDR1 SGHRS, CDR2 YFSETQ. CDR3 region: CASSLRTSGGESYEQYF. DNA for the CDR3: TGCGCCAGCAGCCTTCGGACTAGCGGGGGGGAATCCTACGAGCAGTACTTC.

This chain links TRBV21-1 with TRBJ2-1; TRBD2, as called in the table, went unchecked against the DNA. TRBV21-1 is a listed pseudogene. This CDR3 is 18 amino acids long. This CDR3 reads CASSKGLPGSWRLIEQFF. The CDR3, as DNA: TGTGCCAGCAGCAAAGGACTTCCGGGATCATGGCGACTCATCGAGCAGTTCTTC.

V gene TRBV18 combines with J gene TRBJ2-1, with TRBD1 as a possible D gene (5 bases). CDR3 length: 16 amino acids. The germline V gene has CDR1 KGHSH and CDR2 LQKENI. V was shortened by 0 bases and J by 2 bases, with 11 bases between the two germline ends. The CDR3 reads CASSPPSGSAYNEQFF. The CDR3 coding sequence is TGTGCCAGCTCACCACCGTCAGGGTCAGCCTACAATGAGCAGTTCTTC.

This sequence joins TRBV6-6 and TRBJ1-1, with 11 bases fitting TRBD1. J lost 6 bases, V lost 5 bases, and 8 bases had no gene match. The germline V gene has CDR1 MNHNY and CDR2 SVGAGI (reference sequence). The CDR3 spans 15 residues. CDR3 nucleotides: TGTGCCAGCAGTCCCGGGGGGACAGGGGGTCCTGAAGCTTTCTTT. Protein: CASSPGGTGGPEAFF.

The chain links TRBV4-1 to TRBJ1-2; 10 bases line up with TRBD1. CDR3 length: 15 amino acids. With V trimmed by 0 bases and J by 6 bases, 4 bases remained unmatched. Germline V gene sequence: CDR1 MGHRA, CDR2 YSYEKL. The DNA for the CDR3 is TGCGCCAGCAGCCAAGATAGGGACAGGGGCCATGGCTACACCTTC. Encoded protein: CASSQDRDRGHGYTF.

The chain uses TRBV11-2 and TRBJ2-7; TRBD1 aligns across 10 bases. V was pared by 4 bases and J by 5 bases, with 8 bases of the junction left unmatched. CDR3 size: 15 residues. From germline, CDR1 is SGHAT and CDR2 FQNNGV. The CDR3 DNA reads TGTGCCAGCAGCTCCCAGGGGGGACAGGGGAACGAGCAGTACTTC. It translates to CASSSQGGQGNEQYF.

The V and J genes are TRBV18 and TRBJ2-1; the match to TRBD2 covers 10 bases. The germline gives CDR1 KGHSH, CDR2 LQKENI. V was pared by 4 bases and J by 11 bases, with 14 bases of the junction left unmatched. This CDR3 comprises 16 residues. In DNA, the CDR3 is TGTGCCAGCTCACGTTTTGACCTAGCGGGAGAGGTTAAGCAGTTCTTC. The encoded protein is CASSRFDLAGEVKQFF.

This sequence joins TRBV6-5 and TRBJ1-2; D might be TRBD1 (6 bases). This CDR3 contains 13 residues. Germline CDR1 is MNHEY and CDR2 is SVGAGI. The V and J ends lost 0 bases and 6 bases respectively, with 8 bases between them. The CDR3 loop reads CASSYSQGNGYTF. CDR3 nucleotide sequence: TGTGCCAGCAGTTACTCTCAGGGGAATGGCTACACCTTC.

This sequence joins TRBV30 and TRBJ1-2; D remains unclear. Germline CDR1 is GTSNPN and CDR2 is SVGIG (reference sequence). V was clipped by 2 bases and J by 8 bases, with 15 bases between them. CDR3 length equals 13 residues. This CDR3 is CAWSLSPPRGYTF. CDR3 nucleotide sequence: TGTGCCTGGAGTCTATCCCCTCCGAGGGGCTACACCTTC.

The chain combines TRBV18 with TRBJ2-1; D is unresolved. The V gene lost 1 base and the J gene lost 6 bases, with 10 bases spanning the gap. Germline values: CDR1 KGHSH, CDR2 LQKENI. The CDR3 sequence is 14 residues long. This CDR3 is CASSPLRVVNEQFF. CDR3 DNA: TGTGCCAGCTCACCACTCCGGGTAGTCAATGAGCAGTTCTTC.

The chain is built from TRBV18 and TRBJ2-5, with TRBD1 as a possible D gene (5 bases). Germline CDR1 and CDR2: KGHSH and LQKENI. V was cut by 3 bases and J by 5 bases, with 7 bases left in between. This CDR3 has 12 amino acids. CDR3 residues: CASSPNRETQYF. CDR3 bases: TGTGCCAGCTCACCCAACAGGGAGACCCAGTACTTC.

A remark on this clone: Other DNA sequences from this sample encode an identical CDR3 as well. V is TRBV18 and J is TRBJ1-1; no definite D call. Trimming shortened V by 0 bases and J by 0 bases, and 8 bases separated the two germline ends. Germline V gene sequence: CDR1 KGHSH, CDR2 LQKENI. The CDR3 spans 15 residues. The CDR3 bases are TGTGCCAGCTCACCACCGGGAGCGTTGAACACTGAAGCTTTCTTT. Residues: CASSPPGALNTEAFF.

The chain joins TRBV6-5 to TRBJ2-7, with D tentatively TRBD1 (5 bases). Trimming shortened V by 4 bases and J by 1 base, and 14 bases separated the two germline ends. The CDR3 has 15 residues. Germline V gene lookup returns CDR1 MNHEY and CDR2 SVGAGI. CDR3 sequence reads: CASSSAGAGSYEQYF. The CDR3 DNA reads TGTGCCAGCAGTTCCGCTGGGGCCGGATCCTACGAGCAGTACTTC.

Here the CDR3 DNA reads TGTGCCAGTAGTATAGCCGTGACAGGTGTTGAGGCTTTCTTT. This codes for CASSIAVTGVEAFF. The rearrangement links TRBV19 to TRBJ1-1; weak D call: TRBD1 (6 bases). V was clipped by 1 base and J by 11 bases, with 17 bases between them. The germline gives CDR1 LNHDA, CDR2 SQIVND (reference sequence). The CDR3 sequence is 14 residues long.

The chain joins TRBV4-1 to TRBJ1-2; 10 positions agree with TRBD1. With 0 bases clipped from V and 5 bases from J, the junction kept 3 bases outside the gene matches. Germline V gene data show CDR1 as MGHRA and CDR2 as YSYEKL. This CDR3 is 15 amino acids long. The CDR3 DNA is TGCGCCAGCAGCCAAGATGGACAGGGGGGATATGGCTACACCTTC. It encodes CASSQDGQGGYGYTF.

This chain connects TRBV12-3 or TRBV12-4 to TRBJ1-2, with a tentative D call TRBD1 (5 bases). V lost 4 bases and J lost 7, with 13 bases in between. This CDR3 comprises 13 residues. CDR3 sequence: CASSSRGRGGYTF. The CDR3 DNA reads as TGTGCCAGCAGTTCCCGGGGGAGGGGTGGCTACACCTTC.

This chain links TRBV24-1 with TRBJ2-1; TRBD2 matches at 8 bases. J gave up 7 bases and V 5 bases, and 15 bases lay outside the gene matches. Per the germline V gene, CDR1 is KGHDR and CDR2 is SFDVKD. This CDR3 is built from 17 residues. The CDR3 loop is CATSGASGRSGENEQFF. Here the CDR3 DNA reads TGTGCCACCAGTGGGGCTAGCGGGCGATCGGGGGAAAATGAGCAGTTCTTC.

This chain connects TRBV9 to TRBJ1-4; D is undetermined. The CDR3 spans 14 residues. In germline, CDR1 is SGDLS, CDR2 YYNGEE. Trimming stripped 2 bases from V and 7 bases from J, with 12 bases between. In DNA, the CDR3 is TGTGCCAGCAGCGTGGAACGAGGCCCTGAAAAACTGTTTTTT. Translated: CASSVERGPEKLFF. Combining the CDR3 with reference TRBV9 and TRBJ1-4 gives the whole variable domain DSGVTQTPKHLITATGQRVTLRCSPRSGDLSVYWYQQSLDQGLQFLIQYYNGEERAKGNILERFSAQQFPDLHSELNLSSLELGDSALYFCASSVERGPEKLFFGSGTQLSVL.

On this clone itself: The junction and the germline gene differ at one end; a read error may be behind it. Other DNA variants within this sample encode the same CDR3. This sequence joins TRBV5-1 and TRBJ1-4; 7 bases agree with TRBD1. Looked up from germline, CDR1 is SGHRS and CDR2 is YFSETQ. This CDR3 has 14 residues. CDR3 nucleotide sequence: TGCGCCAGCAGTTTGGACAGGCTTAATGAAAAACTGTTTTTT. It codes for CASSLDRLNEKLFF.

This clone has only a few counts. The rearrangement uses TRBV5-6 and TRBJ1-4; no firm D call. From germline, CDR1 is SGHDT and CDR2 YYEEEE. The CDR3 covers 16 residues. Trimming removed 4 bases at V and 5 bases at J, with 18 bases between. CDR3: CASSPQPNSGNEKLFF. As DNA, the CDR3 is TGTGCCAGCAGCCCTCAGCCAAACAGTGGGAATGAAAAACTGTTTTTT.

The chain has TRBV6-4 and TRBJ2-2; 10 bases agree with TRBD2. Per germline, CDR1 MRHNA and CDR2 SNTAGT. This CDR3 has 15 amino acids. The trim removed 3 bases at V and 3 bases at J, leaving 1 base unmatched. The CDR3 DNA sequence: TGTGCCAGCAGTGATCTAGCGGGAGACACCGGGGAGCTGTTTTTT. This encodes CASSDLAGDTGELFF.

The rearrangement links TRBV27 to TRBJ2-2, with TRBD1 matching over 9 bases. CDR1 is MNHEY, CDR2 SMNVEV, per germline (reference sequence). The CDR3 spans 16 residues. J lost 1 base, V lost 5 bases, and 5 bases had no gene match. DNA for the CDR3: TGTGCCAGCAGTCTCCTGGGACAGGGGAACACCGGGGAGCTGTTTTTT. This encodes CASSLLGQGNTGELFF.

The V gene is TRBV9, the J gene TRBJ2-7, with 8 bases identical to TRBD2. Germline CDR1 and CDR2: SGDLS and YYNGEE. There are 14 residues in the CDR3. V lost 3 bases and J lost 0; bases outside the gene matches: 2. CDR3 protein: CASSEGTSSYEQYF. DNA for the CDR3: TGTGCCAGCAGCGAGGGGACTAGCTCCTACGAGCAGTACTTC.

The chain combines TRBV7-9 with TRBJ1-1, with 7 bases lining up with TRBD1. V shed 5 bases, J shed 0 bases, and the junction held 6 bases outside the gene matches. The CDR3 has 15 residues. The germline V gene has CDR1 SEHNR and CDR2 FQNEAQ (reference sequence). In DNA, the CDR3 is TGTGCCAGCAGCCCAAGAGGGACAGTGAACACTGAAGCTTTCTTT. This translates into CASSPRGTVNTEAFF.

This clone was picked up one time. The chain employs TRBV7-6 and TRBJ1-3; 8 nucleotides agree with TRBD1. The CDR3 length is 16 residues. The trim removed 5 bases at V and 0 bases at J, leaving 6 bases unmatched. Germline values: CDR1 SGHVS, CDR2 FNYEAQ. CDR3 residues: CASSTHRGASGNTIYF. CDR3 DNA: TGTGCCAGCAGCACCCACAGGGGGGCCTCTGGAAACACCATATATTTT.

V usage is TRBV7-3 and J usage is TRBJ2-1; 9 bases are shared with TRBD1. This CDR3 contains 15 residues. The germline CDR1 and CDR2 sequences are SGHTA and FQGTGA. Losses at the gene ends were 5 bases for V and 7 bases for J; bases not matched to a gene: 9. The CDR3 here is CASSTLGTGRNEQFF. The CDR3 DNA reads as TGTGCCAGCAGCACCCTCGGGACAGGGAGGAATGAGCAGTTCTTC.

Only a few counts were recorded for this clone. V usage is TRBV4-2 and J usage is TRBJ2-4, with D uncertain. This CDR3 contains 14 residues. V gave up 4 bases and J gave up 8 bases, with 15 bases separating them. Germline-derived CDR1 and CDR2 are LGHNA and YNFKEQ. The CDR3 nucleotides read TGTGCCAGCAGCCTCGAGGTGGCGATGGACATTCAGTACTTC. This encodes CASSLEVAMDIQYF.

The CDR3 DNA reads as TGTGCCAGCACCGGACTACAGGGGTACGAGCAGTACTTC. Amino acids: CASTGLQGYEQYF. The chain recombines TRBV6-5 with TRBJ2-7, with D maybe TRBD1 (7 bases). The CDR3 runs 13 residues. The V end lost 7 bases, the J end lost 4 bases, and 14 bases lay between the germline ends. CDR1 and CDR2 from the germline V gene are MNHEY and SVGAGI.

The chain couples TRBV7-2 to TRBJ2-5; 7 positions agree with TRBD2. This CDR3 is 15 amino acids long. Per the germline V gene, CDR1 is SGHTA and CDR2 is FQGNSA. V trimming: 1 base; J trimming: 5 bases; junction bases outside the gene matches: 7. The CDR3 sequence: CASSLVRAGEETQYF. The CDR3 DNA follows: TGTGCCAGCAGCTTAGTCCGGGCGGGGGAGGAGACCCAGTACTTC.